This TCR beta chain was sequenced for a study of blood T cell repertoires in COVID-19. Study information: The origin of the acute and convalescent COVID-19 samples was the United States, Italy and Spain. In each case, the material was cDNA or gDNA derived from T cells, B-cell-depleted T cells, or PBMCs.

In the authors' workflow: Reference gene primers were amplified, and this amplification served to estimate nucleated cell counts. Using immunoSEQ multiplex PCR, the repertoire was profiled, and TCRdb retains in-frame clones only, with some absent. V, J and clone size are those of that table, while D and trimming were read from the DNA. The table lists around 82,000 clones, 75% to 95% of them singletons, with 6.9% in the top ten. Germline V lookup: CDR1 MNHEY, CDR2 SVGAGI. The CDR3 loop spans 15 amino acids. V was trimmed by 0 bases and J by 1 base, leaving 9 bases between them. This TCR derives from a human donor in a cohort sampled during active COVID-19. Sequenced sample: peripheral blood. The V gene is TRBV6-5, the J gene TRBJ1-1; no clear D. CDR3 DNA sequence: TGTGCCAGCAGTTACTCGTATCAGGCGAACACTGAAGCTTTCTTT. As protein: CASSYSYQANTEAFF.